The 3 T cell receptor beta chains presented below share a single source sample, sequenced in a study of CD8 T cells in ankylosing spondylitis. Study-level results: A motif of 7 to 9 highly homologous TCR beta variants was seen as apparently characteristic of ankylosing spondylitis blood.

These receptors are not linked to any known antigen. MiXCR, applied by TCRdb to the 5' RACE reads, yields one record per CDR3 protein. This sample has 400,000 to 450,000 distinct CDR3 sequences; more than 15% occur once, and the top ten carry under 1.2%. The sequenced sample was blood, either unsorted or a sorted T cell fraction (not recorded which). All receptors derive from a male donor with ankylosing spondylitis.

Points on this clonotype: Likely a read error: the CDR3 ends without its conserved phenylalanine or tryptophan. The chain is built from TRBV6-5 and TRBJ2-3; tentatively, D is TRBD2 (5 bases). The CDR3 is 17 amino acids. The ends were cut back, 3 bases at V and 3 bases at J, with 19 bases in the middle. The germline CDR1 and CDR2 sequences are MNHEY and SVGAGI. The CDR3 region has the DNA TGTGCCAGCAGTTATCGCCCCTCTGGGAGTGGTACAGATACGCAGTATTAT. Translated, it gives CASSYRPSGSGTDTQYY.

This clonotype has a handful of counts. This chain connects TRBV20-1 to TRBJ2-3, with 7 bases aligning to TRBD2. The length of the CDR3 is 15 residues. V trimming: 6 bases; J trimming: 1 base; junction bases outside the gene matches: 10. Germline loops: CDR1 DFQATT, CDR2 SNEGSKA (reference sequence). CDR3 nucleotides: TGCAGTGCCCCTCCGGGAGGTCGGCGCACAGATACGCAGTATTTT. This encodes CSAPPGGRRTDTQYF.

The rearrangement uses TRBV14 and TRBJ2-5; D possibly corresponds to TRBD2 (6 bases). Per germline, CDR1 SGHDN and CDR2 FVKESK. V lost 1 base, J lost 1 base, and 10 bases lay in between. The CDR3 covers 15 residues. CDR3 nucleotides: TGTGCCAGCAGCCAAGTGGCGGGGACCCAAGAGACCCAGTACTTC. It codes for CASSQVAGTQETQYF.